These 11 T cell receptor beta chains share one sample of origin, sequenced in a study of T-cell reconstitution after alpha-beta-depleted transplantation in children. Preparation of the TCRbeta library was carried out with unique molecular identifiers. MiXCR, applied by TCRdb to the PCR reads, yields one record per CDR3 protein. Of 500,000 to 650,000 distinct CDR3 sequences listed, about an eighth are singletons. The sequencing here drew on PBMCs, mostly from graft donor cells, taken 180 days after TCRalphabeta/CD19-depleted stem cell transplant. These receptors came from a female patient aged 2 to 10 who had a stem cell transplant for aplastic anemia, so the T cells may come from the graft donor.

The V call is TRBV10-3, the J call TRBJ2-2, with TRBD2 identical over 7 bases. V shed 4 bases, J shed 5 bases, and the junction held 10 bases outside the gene matches. Germline values: CDR1 ENHRY, CDR2 SYGVKD. There are 16 residues in the CDR3. CDR3 sequence: CAISGPGLRETGELFF. For the CDR3, the DNA is TGTGCCATCAGTGGGCCCGGGTTGCGGGAGACCGGGGAGCTGTTTTTT.

This chain uses TRBV10-3 with TRBJ2-7; 10 bases agree with TRBD1. The V segment lost 6 bases and the J segment 6 bases; nucleotides outside the gene matches: 8. This CDR3 has 14 amino acids. The V gene's germline CDR1 is ENHRY and CDR2 SYGVKD. The CDR3 sequence is CAIRPGQGSFEQYV. The CDR3 region has the DNA TGTGCCATCAGACCGGGACAGGGGTCTTTCGAGCAGTACGTC.

The table lists this clonotype with many counts. The CDR3 DNA sequence: TGTGCCAGCAGTGAGCAGGGACAGACAAATGAAAAACTGTTTTTT. It translates to CASSEQGQTNEKLFF. The chain is built from TRBV2 and TRBJ1-4; 7 nucleotides line up with TRBD1. With V trimmed by 3 bases and J by 5 bases, 6 bases remained unmatched. The CDR3 consists of 15 residues. Germline CDR1 and CDR2: SNHLY and FYNNEI.

This chain uses TRBV9 with TRBJ2-2, with unresolved D. Germline CDR1 SGDLS, CDR2 YYNGEE. V shed 3 bases and J shed 5 bases, with 11 bases lying between them. This CDR3 region has 14 residues. CDR3 nucleotides: TGTGCCAGCAGCGGTCAGCTGGGTACCGGGGAGCTGTTTTTT. It is translated as CASSGQLGTGELFF.

The gene calls are TRBV5-6 and TRBJ2-2, with D perhaps TRBD1 (6 bases). V was clipped by 4 bases and J by 5 bases, with 15 bases between them. The CDR3 totals 15 residues. Germline CDR1 is SGHDT and CDR2 is YYEEEE. DNA for the CDR3: TGTGCCAGCAGCCCTGGACAGAAACCTACCGGGGAGCTGTTTTTT. It encodes CASSPGQKPTGELFF.

This clonotype has a handful of counts. The chain has TRBV7-2 and TRBJ2-5; 11 bases are a match to TRBD2. Germline loops: CDR1 SGHTA, CDR2 FQGNSA. The V and J ends lost 3 bases and 2 bases, in that order; junction bases with no gene match: 5. CDR3 size: 16 residues. As DNA, the CDR3 is TGTGCCAGCAGCTTTATAGCTAGCGGGAGGCAAGAGACCCAGTACTTC. It translates to CASSFIASGRQETQYF.

This clonotype was seen a handful of times. This chain connects TRBV12-3 or TRBV12-4 to TRBJ1-1, with 7 nucleotides matching TRBD1. There are 15 residues in the CDR3. V dropped 3 bases and J dropped 5; count of bases not matched to a gene: 9. This chain's CDR3 is CASSFKAGGWTEAFF. CDR3 coding DNA: TGTGCCAGCAGTTTTAAGGCAGGGGGTTGGACTGAAGCTTTCTTT.

V usage is TRBV25-1 and J usage is TRBJ2-7; D is undetermined. Per the germline V gene, CDR1 is MGHDK and CDR2 is SYGVNS. V was pared by 3 bases and J by 2 bases, with 11 bases between. The CDR3 runs 14 residues. CDR3 protein: CASSEKGQAYEQYF. The CDR3 bases are TGTGCCAGCAGTGAGAAGGGTCAGGCCTACGAGCAGTACTTC.

The V call is TRBV15, the J call TRBJ1-1; 8 nucleotides agree with TRBD1. V lost 10 bases to trimming and J lost 11 bases; unmatched junction nucleotides: 18. The CDR3 is 14 residues long. CDR1 is LNHNV and CDR2 is YYDKDF in the germline V gene (reference sequence). The CDR3 loop reads CAINHRDRTSPAFF. The CDR3 nucleotides are TGTGCCATAAACCACCGGGACAGGACTTCTCCGGCTTTCTTT.

This chain links TRBV4-3 with TRBJ2-3, with TRBD1 as a possible D gene (5 bases). From germline, CDR1 is LGHNA and CDR2 YSLEER. This CDR3 is 16 amino acids long. Between the trimmed V and J ends, which lost 0 bases and 3 bases, there was a span of 13 bases. CDR3 sequence: CASSQDSGFKTDTQYF. DNA of the CDR3: TGCGCCAGCAGCCAAGATTCAGGGTTTAAAACAGATACGCAGTATTTT.

This clonotype was found many times. This chain connects TRBV12-3 or TRBV12-4 to TRBJ2-7, with a weak D call TRBD1 (6 bases). V gave up 7 bases and J gave up 6 bases, with 19 bases separating them. The CDR3 spans 14 residues. This CDR3 is CASTWRQGRGEQYF. Here the CDR3 DNA reads TGTGCCAGCACTTGGAGGCAGGGGAGAGGCGAGCAGTACTTC.